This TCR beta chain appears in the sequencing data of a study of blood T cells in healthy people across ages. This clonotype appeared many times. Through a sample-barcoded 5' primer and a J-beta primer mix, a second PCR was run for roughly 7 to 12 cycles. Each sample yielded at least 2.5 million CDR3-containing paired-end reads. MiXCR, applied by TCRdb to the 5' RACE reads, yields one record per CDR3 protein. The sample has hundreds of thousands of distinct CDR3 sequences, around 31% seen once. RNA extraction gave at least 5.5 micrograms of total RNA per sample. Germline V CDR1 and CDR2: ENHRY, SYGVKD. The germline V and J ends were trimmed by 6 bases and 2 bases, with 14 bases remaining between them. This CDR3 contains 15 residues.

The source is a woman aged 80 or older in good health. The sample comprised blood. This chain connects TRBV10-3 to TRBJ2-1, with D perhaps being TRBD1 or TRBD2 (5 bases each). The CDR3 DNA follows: TGTGCCATCAGCGGTGATCGGGGCGCCTACAATGAGCAGTTCTTC. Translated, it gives CAISGDRGAYNEQFF.